Presented here are 16 T cell receptor beta chains from one specimen sequenced in a study of neoadjuvant nivolumab and ipilimumab in lung cancer. The data were produced by immunoSEQ multiplex PCR, yet TCRdb's version contains in-frame clones alone and is incomplete. The repertoire has a few thousand clones, approximately 81% of them found once; the top ten carry around 4.8%. Source: peripheral blood, taken after neoadjuvant nivolumab, alone or with ipilimumab, at or shortly before surgery. Source of these receptors: an adult with non-small cell lung cancer.

The rearrangement uses TRBV2 and TRBJ2-5; no reliable D call. V was clipped by 6 bases and J by 1 base, with 6 bases between them. The CDR3 totals 12 residues. The germline V gene has CDR1 SNHLY and CDR2 FYNNEI. CDR3 in DNA: TGTGCCAGCAGGACTGTCCAAGAGACCCAGTACTTC. This sequence encodes CASRTVQETQYF.

This chain connects TRBV30 to TRBJ1-2; 8 bases fit TRBD1. Germline trimming cut 2 bases from V and 5 bases from J; bases unmatched to any gene: 7. CDR3 length: 14 residues. Germline-derived CDR1 and CDR2 are GTSNPN and SVGIG (reference sequence). Written as DNA, the CDR3 is TGTGCCTGGAGTTCTGTCACAGGGGGTTATGGCTACACCTTC. It translates to CAWSSVTGGYGYTF.

The chain has TRBV4-1 and TRBJ1-2; TRBD1 agrees at 8 bases. Germline V gene sequence: CDR1 MGHRA, CDR2 YSYEKL. This CDR3 is built from 13 residues. Trimming took 1 base from V and 5 from J; bases not matched to a gene: 0. The CDR3 coding sequence is TGCGCCAGCAGCCAAGGGACAGGGTATGGCTACACCTTC. It codes for CASSQGTGYGYTF.

This sequence joins TRBV14 and TRBJ2-1, with D unresolved. The CDR3 covers 16 residues. The germline V gene has CDR1 SGHDN and CDR2 FVKESK. V lost 1 base and J 0 bases, leaving 10 bases between the germline ends. The CDR3 nucleotides read TGTGCCAGCAGCCAAGTAGGCTGGGGCTCCTACAATGAGCAGTTCTTC. It specifies CASSQVGWGSYNEQFF.

CDR3 DNA: TGCGCCAGCAGCCAAGACGAACAGGGGACGGGTGGCTACACCTTC. Translated, it gives CASSQDEQGTGGYTF. V usage is TRBV4-1 and J usage is TRBJ1-2; 7 nucleotides line up with TRBD1. Germline CDR1 and CDR2: MGHRA and YSYEKL. J lost 7 bases, V lost 0 bases, and 8 bases had no gene match. The length of the CDR3 is 15 residues.

This clone was counted a single time. This rearrangement joins TRBV10-3 to TRBJ2-2; weak D call: TRBD1 (6 bases). V was pared by 10 bases and J by 0 bases, with 12 bases between. Germline V gene sequence: CDR1 ENHRY, CDR2 SYGVKD. CDR3 length: 14 amino acids. CDR3 in DNA: TGTGCCACCAGGGGCACGGCGAACACCGGGGAGCTGTTTTTT. This encodes CATRGTANTGELFF.

The chain has TRBV2 and TRBJ2-5; no clear D gene. The ends were cut back, 6 bases at V and 2 bases at J, with 16 bases in the middle. There are 15 residues in the CDR3. Germline values: CDR1 SNHLY, CDR2 FYNNEI. CDR3 residues: CASRRVGLAQETQYF. In DNA, the CDR3 is TGTGCCAGCAGAAGGGTCGGTTTAGCACAAGAGACCCAGTACTTC.

This sequence joins TRBV10-1 and TRBJ2-1, with D possibly being TRBD1 (5 bases). The CDR3 has 13 residues. The V and J ends lost 2 bases and 6 bases respectively, with 8 bases between them. CDR1 is WNHNN and CDR2 is SYGVQD in the germline V gene (reference sequence). The CDR3 region is CASSEIQGNEQFF. The CDR3 bases are TGCGCCAGCAGTGAGATCCAGGGCAATGAGCAGTTCTTC.

This clone has just one count. This sequence joins TRBV11-1 and TRBJ2-5; 9 nucleotides agree with TRBD2. The CDR3 has 17 amino acids. CDR1 and CDR2 from the germline V gene are SGHAT and FQDESV (reference sequence). The V and J ends lost 1 base and 2 bases, in that order; junction bases with no gene match: 8. The CDR3 protein is CASSLEGTTSGQETQYF. The CDR3 region has the DNA TGTGCCAGCAGCTTAGAAGGCACTACTAGCGGGCAAGAGACCCAGTACTTC.

The V gene is TRBV28, the J gene TRBJ2-7; D not resolved. The CDR3 has 12 amino acids. Per the germline V gene, CDR1 is MDHEN and CDR2 is SYDVKM. Trimming took 3 bases from V and 3 from J, leaving 6 bases between them. The CDR3 is CASSLGRYEQYF. The CDR3 coding sequence is TGTGCCAGCAGTTTGGGTCGCTACGAGCAGTACTTC. Based on the CDR3 plus reference TRBV28 and TRBJ2-7, the full variable domain is DVKVTQSSRYLVKRTGEKVFLECVQDMDHENMFWYRQDPGLGLRLIYFSYDVKMKEKGDIPEGYSVSREKKERFSLILESASTNQTSMYLCASSLGRYEQYFGPGTRLTVT.

The rearrangement uses TRBV6-1 and TRBJ2-7; D is possibly TRBD1 (6 bases). The length of the CDR3 is 17 residues. Trimming removed 4 bases at V and 3 bases at J, with 22 bases between. CDR1 and CDR2 (germline): MNHNS, SASEGT. CDR3 amino acids: CASSGGPTGKDLYEQYF. CDR3 bases: TGTGCCAGCAGTGGAGGACCAACAGGGAAGGATCTCTACGAGCAGTACTTC.

The chain has TRBV5-1 and TRBJ1-2; TRBD1 agrees at 7 bases. This CDR3 has 17 residues. J was trimmed by 2 bases and V by 5 bases; bases with no gene match: 15. Germline V CDR1 and CDR2: SGHRS, YFSETQ. The CDR3 sequence is CASSRQGGNSFNYGYTF. The DNA for the CDR3 is TGCGCCAGCAGTCGCCAGGGGGGAAACTCTTTCAACTATGGCTACACCTTC.

The chain recombines TRBV19 with TRBJ1-5; D uncertain. V shed 3 bases and J shed 7 bases, with 10 bases lying between them. The CDR3 is 13 amino acids. Germline V gene sequence: CDR1 LNHDA, CDR2 SQIVND (reference sequence). The CDR3 loop is CASSMGKGQPQHF. DNA of the CDR3: TGTGCCAGTAGTATGGGGAAGGGCCAGCCCCAGCATTTT.

About this clone itself: Other DNA sequences in this sample translate to the same CDR3. The chain couples TRBV9 to TRBJ1-4; D perhaps matches TRBD1 (5 bases). CDR3 length equals 14 residues. The germline gives CDR1 SGDLS, CDR2 YYNGEE. Trimming took off 0 bases at V and 8 bases at J, with 11 bases between the two ends. This chain's CDR3 is CASSVGQGGEKLFF. The CDR3 DNA is TGTGCCAGCAGCGTAGGGCAGGGAGGGGAAAAACTGTTTTTT.

The chain combines TRBV5-1 with TRBJ2-2; D gene unclear. The CDR3 length is 12 residues. CDR1 and CDR2 from the germline V gene are SGHRS and YFSETQ. The V gene lost 5 bases and the J gene lost 2 bases, with 4 bases spanning the gap. CDR3 protein: CASRDNTGELFF. CDR3 bases: TGCGCCAGCAGGGACAACACCGGGGAGCTGTTTTTT.

This chain joins TRBV5-8 and TRBJ2-3; D is unresolved. Germline V CDR1 and CDR2: SGHTS, YDEGEE. The CDR3 has 13 amino acids. The V end lost 2 bases, the J end lost 0 bases, and 4 bases lay between the germline ends. In nucleotides, the CDR3 is TGTGCCAGCAGCTTCCGAAGCACAGATACGCAGTATTTT. Translated: CASSFRSTDTQYF.